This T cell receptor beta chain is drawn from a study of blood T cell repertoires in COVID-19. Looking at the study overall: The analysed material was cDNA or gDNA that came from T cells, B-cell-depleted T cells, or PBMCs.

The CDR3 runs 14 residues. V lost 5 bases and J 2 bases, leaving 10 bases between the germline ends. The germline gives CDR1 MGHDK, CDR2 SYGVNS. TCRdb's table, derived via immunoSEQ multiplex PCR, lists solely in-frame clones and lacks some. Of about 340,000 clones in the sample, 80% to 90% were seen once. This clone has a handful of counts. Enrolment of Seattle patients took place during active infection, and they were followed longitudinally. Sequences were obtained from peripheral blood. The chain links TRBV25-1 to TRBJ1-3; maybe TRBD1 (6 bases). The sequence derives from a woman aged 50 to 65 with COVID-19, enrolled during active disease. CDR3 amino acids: CASSHRVTGNTIYF. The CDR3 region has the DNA TGTGCCAGCAGTCACAGGGTTACTGGAAACACCATATATTTT.